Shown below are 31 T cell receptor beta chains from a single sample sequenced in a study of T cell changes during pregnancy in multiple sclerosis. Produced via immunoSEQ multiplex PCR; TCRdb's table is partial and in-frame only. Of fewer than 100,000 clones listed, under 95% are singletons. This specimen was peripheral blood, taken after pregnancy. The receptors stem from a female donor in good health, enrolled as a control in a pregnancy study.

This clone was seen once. CDR3 residues: CASSFGAGVGGYTF. CDR3 in DNA: TGTGCCAGCAGCTTTGGGGCAGGGGTAGGCGGCTACACCTTC. The chain is built from TRBV5-6 and TRBJ1-2; weak D call: TRBD1 (6 bases). In germline, CDR1 is SGHDT, CDR2 YYEEEE. V was clipped by 2 bases and J by 8 bases, with 16 bases between them. The CDR3 is 14 amino acids.

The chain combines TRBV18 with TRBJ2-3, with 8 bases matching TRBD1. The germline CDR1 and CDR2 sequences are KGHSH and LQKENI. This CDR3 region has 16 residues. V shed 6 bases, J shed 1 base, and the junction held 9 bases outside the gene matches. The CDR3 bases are TGTGCCAGCTCGAGACAGGGGATAGCGGGCACAGATACGCAGTATTTT. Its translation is CASSRQGIAGTDTQYF.

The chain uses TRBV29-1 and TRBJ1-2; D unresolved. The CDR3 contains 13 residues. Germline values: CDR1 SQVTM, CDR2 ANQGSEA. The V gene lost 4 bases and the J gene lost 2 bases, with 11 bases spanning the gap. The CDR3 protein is CSVVEVSNYGYTF. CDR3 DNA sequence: TGCAGCGTTGTGGAGGTATCAAACTATGGCTACACCTTC.

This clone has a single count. CDR3 nucleotides: TGTGCCAGCCCCCAGGGGGCTAACTATGGCTACACCTTC. Residues: CASPQGANYGYTF. The chain is built from TRBV2 and TRBJ1-2; 7 positions match TRBD1. CDR3 length: 13 residues. From germline, CDR1 is SNHLY and CDR2 FYNNEI. V was clipped by 8 bases and J by 0 bases; unmatched bases: 3.

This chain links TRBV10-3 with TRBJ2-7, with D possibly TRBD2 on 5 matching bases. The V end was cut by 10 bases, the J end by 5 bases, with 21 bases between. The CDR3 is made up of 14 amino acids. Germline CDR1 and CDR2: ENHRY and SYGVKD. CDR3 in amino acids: CATGRYLAGDEQYF. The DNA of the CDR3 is TGTGCCACGGGTAGGTACCTAGCTGGCGACGAGCAGTACTTC.

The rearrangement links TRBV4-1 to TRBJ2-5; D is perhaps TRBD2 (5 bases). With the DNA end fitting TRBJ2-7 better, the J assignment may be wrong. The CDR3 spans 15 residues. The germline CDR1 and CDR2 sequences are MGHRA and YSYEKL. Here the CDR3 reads CASSQEPGLTTEQYF. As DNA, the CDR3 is TGCGCCAGCAGCCAAGAACCCGGACTTACTACCGAGCAGTACTTC.

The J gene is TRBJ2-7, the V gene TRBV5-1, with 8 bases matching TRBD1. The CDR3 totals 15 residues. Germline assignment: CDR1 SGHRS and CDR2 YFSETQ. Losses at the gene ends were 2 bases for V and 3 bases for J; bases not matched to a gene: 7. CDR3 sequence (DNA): TGCGCCAGCAGCTTATTAGGAGGACAGGGCTACGAGCAGTACTTC. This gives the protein CASSLLGGQGYEQYF.

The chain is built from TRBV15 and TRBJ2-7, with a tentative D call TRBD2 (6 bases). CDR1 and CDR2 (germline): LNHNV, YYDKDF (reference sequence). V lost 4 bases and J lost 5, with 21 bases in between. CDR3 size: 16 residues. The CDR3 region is CATSTIPGVAPDEQYF. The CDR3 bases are TGTGCCACCAGCACCATTCCGGGGGTAGCCCCGGACGAGCAGTACTTC.

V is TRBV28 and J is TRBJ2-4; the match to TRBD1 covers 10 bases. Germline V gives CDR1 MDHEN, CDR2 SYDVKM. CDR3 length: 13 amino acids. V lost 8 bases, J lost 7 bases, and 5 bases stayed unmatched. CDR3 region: CASQRTGGNIQYF. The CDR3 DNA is TGTGCCAGCCAGAGGACAGGGGGGAACATTCAGTACTTC. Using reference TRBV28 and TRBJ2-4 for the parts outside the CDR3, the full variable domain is DVKVTQSSRYLVKRTGEKVFLECVQDMDHENMFWYRQDPGLGLRLIYFSYDVKMKEKGDIPEGYSVSREKKERFSLILESASTNQTSMYLCASQRTGGNIQYFGAGTRLSVL.

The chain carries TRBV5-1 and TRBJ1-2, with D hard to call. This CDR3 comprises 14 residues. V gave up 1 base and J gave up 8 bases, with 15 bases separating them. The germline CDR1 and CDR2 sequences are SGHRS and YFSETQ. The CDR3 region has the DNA TGCGCCAGCAGCTTGCAGGCCCCCGACGTGGGCTACACCTTC. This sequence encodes CASSLQAPDVGYTF.

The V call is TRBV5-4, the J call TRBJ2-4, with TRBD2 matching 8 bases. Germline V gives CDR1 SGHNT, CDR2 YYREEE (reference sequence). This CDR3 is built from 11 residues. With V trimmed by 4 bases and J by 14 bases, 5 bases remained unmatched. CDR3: CASSPRGGEYF. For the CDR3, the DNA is TGTGCCAGCAGCCCTCGGGGGGGGGAGTACTTC.

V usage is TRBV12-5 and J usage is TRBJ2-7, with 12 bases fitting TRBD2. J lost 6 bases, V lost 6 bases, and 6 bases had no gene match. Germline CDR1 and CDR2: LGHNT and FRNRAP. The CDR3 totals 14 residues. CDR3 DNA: TGTGCTAGTGGCCCAGGACTAGCGGGACCCGAGCAGTACTTC. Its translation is CASGPGLAGPEQYF.

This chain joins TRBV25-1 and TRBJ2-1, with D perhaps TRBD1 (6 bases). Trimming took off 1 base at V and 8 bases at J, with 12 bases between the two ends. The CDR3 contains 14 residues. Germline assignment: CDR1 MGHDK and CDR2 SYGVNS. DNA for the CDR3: TGTGCCAGCAGTGAATTAGGGGGAAGGGATGAGCAGTTCTTC. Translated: CASSELGGRDEQFF.

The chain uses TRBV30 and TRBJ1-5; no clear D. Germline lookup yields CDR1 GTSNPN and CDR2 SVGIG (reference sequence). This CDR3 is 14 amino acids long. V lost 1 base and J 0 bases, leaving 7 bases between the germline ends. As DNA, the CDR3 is TGTGCCTGGAGTGGTCAGTTTAGCAATCAGCCCCAGCATTTT. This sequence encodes CAWSGQFSNQPQHF.

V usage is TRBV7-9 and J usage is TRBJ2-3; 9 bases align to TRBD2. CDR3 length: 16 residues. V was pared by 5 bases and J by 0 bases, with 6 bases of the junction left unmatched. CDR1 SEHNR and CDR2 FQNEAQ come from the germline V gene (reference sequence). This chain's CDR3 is CASSPRLAASTDTQYF. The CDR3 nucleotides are TGTGCCAGCAGCCCCCGACTAGCGGCTAGCACAGATACGCAGTATTTT.

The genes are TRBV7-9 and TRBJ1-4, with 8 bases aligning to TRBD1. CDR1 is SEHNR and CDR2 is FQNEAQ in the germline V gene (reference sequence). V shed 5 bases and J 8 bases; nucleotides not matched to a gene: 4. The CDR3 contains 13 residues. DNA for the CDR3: TGTGCCAGCAGCCTTAGGACAGGGGAAAAACTGTTTTTT. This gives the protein CASSLRTGEKLFF.

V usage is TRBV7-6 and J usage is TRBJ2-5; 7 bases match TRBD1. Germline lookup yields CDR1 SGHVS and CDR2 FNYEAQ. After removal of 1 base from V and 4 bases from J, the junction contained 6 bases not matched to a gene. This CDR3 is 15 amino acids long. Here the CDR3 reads CASSLGQGRGETQYF. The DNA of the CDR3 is TGTGCCAGCAGCTTAGGACAGGGCCGGGGAGAGACCCAGTACTTC. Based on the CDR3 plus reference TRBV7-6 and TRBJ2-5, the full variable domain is GAGVSQSPRYKVTKRGQDVALRCDPISGHVSLYWYRQALGQGPEFLTYFNYEAQQDKSGLPNDRFSAERPEGSISTLTIQRTEQRDSAMYRCASSLGQGRGETQYFGPGTRLLVL.

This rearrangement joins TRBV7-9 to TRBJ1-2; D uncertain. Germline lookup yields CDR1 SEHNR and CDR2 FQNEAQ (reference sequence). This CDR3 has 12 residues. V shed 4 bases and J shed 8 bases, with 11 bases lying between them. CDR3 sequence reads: CASSSEGGGYTF. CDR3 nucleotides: TGTGCCAGCAGCTCCGAGGGTGGCGGCTACACCTTC. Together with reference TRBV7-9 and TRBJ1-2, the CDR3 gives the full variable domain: DTGVSQNPRHKITKRGQNVTFRCDPISEHNRLYWYRQTLGQGPEFLTYFQNEAQLEKSRLLSDRFSAERPKGSFSTLEIQRTEQGDSAMYLCASSSEGGGYTFGSGTRLTVV.

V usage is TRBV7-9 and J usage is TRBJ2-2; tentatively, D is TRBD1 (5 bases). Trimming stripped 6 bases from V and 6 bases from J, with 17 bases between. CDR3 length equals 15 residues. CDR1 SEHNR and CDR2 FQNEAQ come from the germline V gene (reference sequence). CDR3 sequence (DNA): TGTGCCAGCAGACCATTGCAGGGTATGGCCGGGGAGCTGTTTTTT. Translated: CASRPLQGMAGELFF.

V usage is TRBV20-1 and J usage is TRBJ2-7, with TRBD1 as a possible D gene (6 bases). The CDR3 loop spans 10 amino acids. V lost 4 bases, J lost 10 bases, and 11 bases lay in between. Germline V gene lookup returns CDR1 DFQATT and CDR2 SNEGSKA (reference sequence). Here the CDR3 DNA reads TGCAGTGCTAAAGGGGGATCCCAGTACTTC. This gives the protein CSAKGGSQYF.

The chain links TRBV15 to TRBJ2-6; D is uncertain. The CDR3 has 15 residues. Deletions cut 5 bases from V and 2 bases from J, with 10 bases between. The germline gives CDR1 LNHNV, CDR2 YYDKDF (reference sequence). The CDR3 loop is CATSEHTAGANVLTF. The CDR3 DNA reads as TGTGCCACCAGCGAACACACCGCTGGGGCCAACGTCCTGACTTTC.

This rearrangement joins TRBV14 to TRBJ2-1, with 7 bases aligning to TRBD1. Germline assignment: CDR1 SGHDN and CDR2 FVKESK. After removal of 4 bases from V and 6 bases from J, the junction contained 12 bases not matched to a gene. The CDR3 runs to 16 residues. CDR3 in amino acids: CASSRNTGTAGNEQFF. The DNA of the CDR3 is TGTGCCAGCAGCCGCAACACCGGGACAGCAGGCAATGAGCAGTTCTTC.

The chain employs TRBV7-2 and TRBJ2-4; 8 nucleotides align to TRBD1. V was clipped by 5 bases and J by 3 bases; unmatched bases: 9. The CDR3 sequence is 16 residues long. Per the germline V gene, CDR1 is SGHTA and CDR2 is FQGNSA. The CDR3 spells CASSPRTGRNKNIQYF. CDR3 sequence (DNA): TGTGCCAGCAGCCCGAGGACAGGGCGTAACAAAAACATTCAGTACTTC. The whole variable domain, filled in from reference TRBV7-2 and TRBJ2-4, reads GAGVSQSPSNKVTEKGKDVELRCDPISGHTALYWYRQSLGQGLEFLIYFQGNSAPDKSGLPSDRFSAERTGGSVSTLTIQRTQQEDSAVYLCASSPRTGRNKNIQYFGAGTRLSVL.

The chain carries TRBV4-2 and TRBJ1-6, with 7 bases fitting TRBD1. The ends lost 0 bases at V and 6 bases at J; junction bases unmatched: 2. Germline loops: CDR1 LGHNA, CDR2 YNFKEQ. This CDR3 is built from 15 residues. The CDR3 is CASSQEQGTNSPLHF. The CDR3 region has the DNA TGTGCCAGCAGCCAAGAACAGGGGACTAATTCACCCCTCCACTTT.

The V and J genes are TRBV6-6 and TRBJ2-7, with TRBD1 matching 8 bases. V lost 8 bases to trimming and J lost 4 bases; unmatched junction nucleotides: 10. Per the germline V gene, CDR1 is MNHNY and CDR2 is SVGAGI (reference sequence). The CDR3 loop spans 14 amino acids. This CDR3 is CASLHDRGFYEQYF. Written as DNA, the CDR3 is TGTGCCAGCCTCCATGACAGGGGTTTTTACGAGCAGTACTTC.

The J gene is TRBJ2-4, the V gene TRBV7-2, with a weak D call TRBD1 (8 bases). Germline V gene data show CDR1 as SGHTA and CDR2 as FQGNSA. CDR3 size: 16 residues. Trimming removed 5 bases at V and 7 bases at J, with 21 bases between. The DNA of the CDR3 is TGTGCCAGCAGCGGCCAGACAGGGGTCGGGGGGAACATTCAGTACTTC. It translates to CASSGQTGVGGNIQYF. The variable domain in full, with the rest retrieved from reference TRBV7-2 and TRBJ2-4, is GAGVSQSPSNKVTEKGKDVELRCDPISGHTALYWYRQSLGQGLEFLIYFQGNSAPDKSGLPSDRFSAERTGGSVSTLTIQRTQQEDSAVYLCASSGQTGVGGNIQYFGAGTRLSVL.

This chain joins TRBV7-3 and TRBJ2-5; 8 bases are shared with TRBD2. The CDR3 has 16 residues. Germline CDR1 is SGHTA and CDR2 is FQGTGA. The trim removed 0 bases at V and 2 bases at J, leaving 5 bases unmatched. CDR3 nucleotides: TGTGCCAGCAGCTTAACGGGAACTAGCGGTCAAGAGACCCAGTACTTC. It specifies CASSLTGTSGQETQYF.

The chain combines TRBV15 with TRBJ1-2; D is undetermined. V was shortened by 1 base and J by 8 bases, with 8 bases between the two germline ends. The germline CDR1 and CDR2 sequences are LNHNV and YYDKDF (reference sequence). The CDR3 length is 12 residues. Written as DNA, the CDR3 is TGTGCCACCAGCAGAGGGTCCGGGGGCTACACCTTC. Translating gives CATSRGSGGYTF.

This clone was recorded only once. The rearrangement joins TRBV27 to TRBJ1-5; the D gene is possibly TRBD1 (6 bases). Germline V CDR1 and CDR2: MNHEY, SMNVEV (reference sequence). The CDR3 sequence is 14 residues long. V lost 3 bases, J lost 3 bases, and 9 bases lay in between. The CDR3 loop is CASSLNRVNQPQHF. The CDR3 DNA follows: TGTGCCAGCAGTTTGAACAGGGTCAATCAGCCCCAGCATTTT.

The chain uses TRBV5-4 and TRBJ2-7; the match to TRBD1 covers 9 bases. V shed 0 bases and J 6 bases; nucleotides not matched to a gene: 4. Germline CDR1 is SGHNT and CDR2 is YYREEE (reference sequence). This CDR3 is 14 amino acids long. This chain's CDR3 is CASSLAGTGTEQYF. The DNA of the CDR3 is TGTGCCAGCAGCTTGGCCGGGACAGGGACCGAGCAGTACTTC. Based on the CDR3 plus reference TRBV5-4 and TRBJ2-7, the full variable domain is ETGVTQSPTHLIKTRGQQVTLRCSSQSGHNTVSWYQQALGQGPQFIFQYYREEENGRGNFPPRFSGLQFPNYSSELNVNALELDDSALYLCASSLAGTGTEQYFGPGTRLTVT.

CDR3 sequence reads: CAWNLGGGPGLNEQFF. The CDR3 bases are TGTGCCTGGAACCTCGGGGGGGGCCCGGGTCTCAATGAGCAGTTCTTC. The rearrangement uses TRBV30 and TRBJ2-1; 8 bases align to TRBD2. The CDR3 length is 16 residues. V lost 4 bases, J lost 6 bases, and 14 bases stayed unmatched. Germline V gene data show CDR1 as GTSNPN and CDR2 as SVGIG (reference sequence).